The 5 T cell receptor beta chains below were found in one sample sequenced in a study of blood T cells in healthy people across ages. Using a J-beta primer mix together with a sample-barcoded 5' primer, a second PCR was run for roughly 6 to 12 cycles. TCRdb reprocessed the 5' RACE reads with MiXCR, giving one entry per CDR3 protein. Found here are roughly 1.6 million distinct CDR3 sequences, 34% of them singletons; the top ten hold about 11%. Specimen: blood. Receptors were obtained from a woman younger than 45 in good health.

This chain uses TRBV27 with TRBJ1-2; D uncertain. The CDR3 totals 14 residues. The ends were cut back, 6 bases at V and 2 bases at J, with 13 bases in the middle. Germline loops: CDR1 MNHEY, CDR2 SMNVEV (reference sequence). The CDR3 loop reads CASSPSPGNYGYTF. The DNA for the CDR3 is TGTGCCAGCAGCCCCTCACCGGGGAACTATGGCTACACCTTC.

This clonotype was counted a few times. The chain is built from TRBV5-6 and TRBJ1-2; the match to TRBD1 covers 7 bases. The V gene end was trimmed by 0 bases and the J gene end by 0 bases; junction bases not matched to a gene: 5. The CDR3 contains 16 residues. Germline V gives CDR1 SGHDT, CDR2 YYEEEE. DNA for the CDR3: TGTGCCAGCAGCTTGGACAGGGGCGCCTCTAACTATGGCTACACCTTC. Residues: CASSLDRGASNYGYTF.

CDR3 loop: CASPESGTSGSARYNEQFF. The CDR3, as DNA: TGTGCCAGCCCGGAATCGGGGACTAGCGGGAGCGCGAGGTACAATGAGCAGTTCTTC. The chain links TRBV6-1 to TRBJ2-1, with 14 bases identical to TRBD2. The CDR3 runs 19 residues. Germline V gene lookup returns CDR1 MNHNS and CDR2 SASEGT. The ends lost 8 bases at V and 4 bases at J; junction bases unmatched: 16.

The chain recombines TRBV10-3 with TRBJ2-3; no clear D gene. The germline V gene encodes CDR1 ENHRY and CDR2 SYGVKD. Trimming took off 5 bases at V and 13 bases at J, with 25 bases between the two ends. This CDR3 region has 15 residues. This CDR3 is CAISQFSGGRRPKYF. The CDR3 DNA reads as TGTGCCATCAGTCAGTTTTCGGGTGGCAGGCGCCCGAAGTATTTT.

V usage is TRBV9 and J usage is TRBJ1-2; D is undetermined. This CDR3 spans 15 amino acids. The germline CDR1 and CDR2 sequences are SGDLS and YYNGEE. The V and J ends lost 2 bases and 4 bases respectively, with 15 bases between them. For the CDR3, the DNA is TGTGCCAGCAGCGTTAGGAACTCTTACTTCTATGGCTACACCTTC. It translates to CASSVRNSYFYGYTF.